A selection of T cell receptor beta chains follows, all from one sample in a study of human T cells and chemical hapten exposure. TCRdb recomputed calls from the RACE reads with MiXCR, one row per CDR3 protein. The sample holds tens of thousands of distinct CDR3 sequences; approximately 10% are singletons and the top ten take more than 2%. Here the sequenced sample was whole blood, taken in connection with sensitization to the hapten diphenylcyclopropenone (DPC). These TCRs come from a man aged 35 to 55 with alopecia areata. Some clones in this sample may be carry-over from other donors' samples. The conserved cysteine and the conserved F or W are not part of the CDR3 here. Clone size, where shown, is once, few, many, or a class for clones that have expanded.

TRBJ2-1,TRBV6-5,-,ASRLHYTANIQVNNEQF
TRBJ1-5,TRBV7-2,few,ASSLGQGINQPQH
TRBJ1-4,TRBV5-1,-,ASSPTGGQEKLF
TRBJ2-7,TRBV12-3/TRBV12-4,-,ASRTGRYEQY
TRBJ1-1,TRBV20-1,-,SASRPGQGAGGTEAF
TRBJ2-2,TRBV12-3/TRBV12-4,few,ASSLLGNTGELF
TRBJ1-1,TRBV6-2/TRBV6-3,-,ASSPSVGNTEAF
TRBJ1-5,TRBV7-2,-,ASSLTSNQPQH
TRBJ2-7,TRBV6-5,-,ASKFGGGSAAHEQY
TRBJ1-1,TRBV20-1,few,SARHVNTEAF
TRBJ2-1,TRBV7-2,-,ASSWQGAQF
TRBJ2-1,TRBV6-2/TRBV6-3,few,ASSQMTGEGNEQF
TRBJ2-2,TRBV6-5,few,ASRRLAHTGELF
TRBJ2-6,TRBV5-1,-,ASSLRASGSSSGANVLT
TRBJ2-3,TRBV28,-,ASEPAISALTDTQY
TRBJ2-3,TRBV20-1,many,SARALAGTDTQY
TRBJ2-7,TRBV24-1,-,ATSGTHNSYEQY
TRBJ2-5,TRBV7-9,few,ASSFSGTTQETQY
TRBJ2-3,TRBV6-5,many,ASSRGPADTQY
TRBJ2-3,TRBV5-1,-,ASSLGLGYTDTQY
TRBJ2-5,TRBV20-1,few,SARDRRDQETQY
TRBJ1-1,TRBV28,few,ASPGPTEAF
TRBJ2-3,TRBV4-2,many,ASSQTGNPTDTQY
TRBJ1-2,TRBV7-2,few,ASSVTGGNYGYT
TRBJ2-3,TRBV7-2,-,ASSLAAGGDTQY
TRBJ2-5,TRBV29-1,-,SGWTAVQETQY
TRBJ2-7,TRBV9,-,ASSARQGNIYEQY
TRBJ2-2,TRBV6-6,few,ASTPGSLVGGELF
TRBJ1-1,TRBV5-8,few,ASSLFGGQGALVAEAF
TRBJ2-1,TRBV11-3,few,ASSLVGGGTYNEQF
TRBJ2-4,TRBV7-2,-,ACSIGRTIAKNIQY
TRBJ1-6,TRBV7-8,many,ASSFSDRDSPLH
TRBJ2-2,TRBV9,-,ASSVGTSGRATGELF
TRBJ2-3,TRBV7-2,few,ASSLSWHTDTQY
TRBJ2-2,TRBV12-3/TRBV12-4,many,ASSFGPSGTSVRHHTGELF
TRBJ2-1,TRBV7-8,many,ASSGRGREGLNEQF
TRBJ1-1,TRBV7-9,-,ASSLGGVGTEAF
TRBJ2-1,TRBV6-5,-,ASSLGQGAYGGEQF
TRBJ1-6,TRBV6-2/TRBV6-3,many,ATRKYPDNSPLH
TRBJ2-2,TRBV3-1,few,ASSHKWFTTSGSRYTGELF
TRBJ2-5,TRBV18,-,ASSGTGKETQY
TRBJ1-2,TRBV14,-,ASSQGTSYGYT
TRBJ2-7,TRBV28,-,ASSTRGYEQY
TRBJ1-6,TRBV20-1,few,SASPGDHRSYNSPLH
TRBJ1-5,TRBV6-2/TRBV6-3,-,ASSYSRIGSQYSNQPQH
TRBJ1-5,TRBV15,many,ATSVNRPEVISNQPQH
TRBJ2-1,TRBV30,-,AWGDRQGAHEQF